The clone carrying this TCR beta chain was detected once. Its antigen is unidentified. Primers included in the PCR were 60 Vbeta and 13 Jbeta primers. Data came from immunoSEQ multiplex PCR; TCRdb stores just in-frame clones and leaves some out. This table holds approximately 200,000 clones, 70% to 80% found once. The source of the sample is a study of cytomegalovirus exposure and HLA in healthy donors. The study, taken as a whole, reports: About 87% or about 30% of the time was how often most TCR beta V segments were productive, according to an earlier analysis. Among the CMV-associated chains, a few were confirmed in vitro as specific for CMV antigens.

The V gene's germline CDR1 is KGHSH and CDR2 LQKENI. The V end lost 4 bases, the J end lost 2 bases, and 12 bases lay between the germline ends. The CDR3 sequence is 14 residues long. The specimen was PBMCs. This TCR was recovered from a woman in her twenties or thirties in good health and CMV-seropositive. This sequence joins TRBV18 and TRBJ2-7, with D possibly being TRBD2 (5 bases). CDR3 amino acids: CASSQSEVPYEQYF. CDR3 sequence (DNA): TGTGCCAGCTCACAGTCGGAGGTGCCCTACGAGCAGTACTTC.